The rows below give T cell receptor beta chains drawn from one sample of a study of blood T cell repertoires in COVID-19. Repertoires were generated with immunoSEQ multiplex PCR, while TCRdb's copy carries only in-frame clones and drops some. Of around 180,000 clones in the sample, roughly nine tenths were seen once. The sequencing sample was made of peripheral blood. The receptors derive from a man aged 70 or older with active or convalescent COVID-19. Both conserved end residues are part of each CDR3. D genes are given only for firm matches. Part of the rows lack a size; the others show once, few, many or a class for expanded clones.

>NA|TRBD2|TRBV5-6|TRBJ2-1
CASSLGLAGSPSSYNEQFF
TGTGCCAGCAGCTTGGGGCTAGCGGGGTCCCCTAGCTCCTACAATGAGCAGTTCTTC
>once|TRBD1|TRBV7-2|TRBJ1-4
CASSLDGTARNEKLFF
TGTGCCAGCAGCTTAGACGGGACAGCGAGAAATGAAAAACTGTTTTTT
>NA|TRBD1|TRBV11-3|TRBJ2-1
CASSRRQGRGNEQFF
TGTGCCAGCAGTCGTCGACAGGGTAGGGGCAATGAGCAGTTCTTC
>NA|TRBD2|TRBV16|TRBJ2-7
CASSRLAGDYEQYF
TGTGCCAGCAGCCGGTTAGCGGGAGACTACGAGCAGTACTTC
>NA|NA|TRBV18|TRBJ2-4
CASSPLPASVFATAKNIQYF
TGTGCCAGCTCACCACTACCGGCAAGCGTCTTCGCAACAGCCAAAAACATTCAGTACTTC
>NA|NA|TRBV6-2/TRBV6-3|TRBJ2-7
CASSYSQGPYEQYF
TGTGCCAGCAGTTACTCCCAGGGTCCCTACGAGCAGTACTTC
>NA|NA|TRBV24-1|TRBJ1-1
CATSDFGGVGAFF
TGTGCCACCAGTGATTTCGGGGGTGTTGGAGCTTTCTTT
>NA|NA|TRBV28|TRBJ2-1
CASSFLTEQFF
TGTGCCAGCAGTTTTCTGACAGAGCAGTTCTTC
>NA|NA|TRBV6-5|TRBJ1-5
CASSSQVRQPQHF
TGTGCCAGCAGTTCACAGGTGCGACAGCCCCAGCATTTT
>NA|TRBD1|TRBV4-3|TRBJ2-7
CASSRQGLESYEQYF
TGCGCCAGCAGCCGACAGGGCTTAGAATCCTACGAGCAGTACTTC
>NA|TRBD1|TRBV19|TRBJ1-2
CASREQGAAYGYTF
TGTGCCAGTCGCGAACAGGGGGCGGCTTATGGCTACACCTTC
>NA|TRBD2|TRBV19|TRBJ2-1
CASSIGAGIHHEQFF
TGTGCCAGTAGTATCGGAGCGGGAATACACCATGAGCAGTTCTTC
>NA|TRBD1|TRBV24-1|TRBJ1-2
CATSDTSPDRGYYGYTF
TGTGCCACCAGTGACACTTCTCCCGACAGGGGCTACTATGGCTACACCTTC
>NA|TRBD2|TRBV11-2|TRBJ2-5
CASSFQTAGGPETQYF
TGTGCCAGCAGCTTCCAAACGGCGGGGGGGCCTGAGACCCAGTACTTC
>NA|NA|TRBV12-3/TRBV12-4|TRBJ1-2
CASNRSPDYGYTF
TGTGCCAGCAACCGCTCCCCGGACTACGGCTACACCTTC
>NA|NA|TRBV7-2|TRBJ2-3
CASSLEQRVGDTQYF
TGTGCCAGCAGCTTAGAACAGCGGGTCGGAGATACGCAGTATTTT
>NA|TRBD2|TRBV6-2/TRBV6-3|TRBJ2-3
CASSRGLAGGPDTQYF
TGTGCCAGCAGTCGGGGACTAGCGGGAGGACCGGATACGCAGTATTTT
>NA|TRBD1|TRBV9|TRBJ1-2
CASSARTGVGFGGYTF
TGTGCCAGCAGCGCACGAACAGGGGTTGGTTTTGGCGGCTACACCTTC
>NA|NA|TRBV3-1/TRBV3-2|TRBJ2-7
CASSQGARWTYEQYF
TGTGCCAGCAGCCAAGGGGCCAGGTGGACCTACGAGCAGTACTTC
>NA|NA|TRBV11-2|TRBJ1-5
CASSAQGLGQPQHF
TGTGCCAGCAGCGCCCAGGGTTTGGGGCAGCCCCAGCATTTT
>NA|NA|TRBV18|TRBJ1-6
CASSLRGADSYNSPLHF
TGTGCCAGCTCACTTCGGGGGGCCGACTCCTATAATTCACCCCTCCACTTT
>NA|TRBD1|TRBV28|TRBJ1-2
CASSIQGAPGPDGYTF
TGTGCCAGCAGTATCCAGGGGGCCCCCGGTCCCGATGGCTACACCTTC
>NA|TRBD2|TRBV5-5|TRBJ2-5
CASSLGTSGRETQYF
TGTGCCAGCAGCTTGGGGACTAGCGGGAGAGAGACCCAGTACTTC
>NA|NA|TRBV5-4|TRBJ2-6
CASSFGSLSGANVLTF
TGTGCCAGCAGCTTCGGGTCGCTCTCTGGGGCCAACGTCCTGACTTTC
>once|NA|TRBV2|TRBJ2-1
CASSEEGGHLTEQFF
TGTGCCAGCAGTGAAGAAGGGGGACATCTCACTGAGCAGTTCTTC
>NA|NA|TRBV12-3/TRBV12-4|TRBJ2-2
CASTNQAGGELFF
TGTGCCAGCACTAATCAGGCTGGCGGGGAGCTGTTTTTT
>NA|NA|TRBV4-3|TRBJ1-2
CASSQGQSPSAGYTF
TGCGCCAGCAGCCAAGGACAGTCCCCCTCGGCTGGCTACACCTTC
>NA|TRBD2|TRBV7-8|TRBJ2-5
CASSSSGRAWETQYF
TGTGCCAGCAGCTCTAGCGGGAGGGCCTGGGAGACCCAGTACTTC
>NA|TRBD1|TRBV7-2|TRBJ1-5
CASSITGAGNQPQHF
TGTGCCAGCAGCATTACAGGGGCGGGCAATCAGCCCCAGCATTTT
>NA|NA|TRBV7-9|TRBJ2-7
CASSLEGVPSYEQYF
TGTGCCAGCAGCTTAGAGGGGGTCCCCTCCTACGAGCAGTACTTC
>NA|TRBD1|TRBV7-2|TRBJ1-4
CASSQTFPGQGFEKLFF
TGTGCCAGCAGCCAAACGTTCCCGGGACAGGGTTTCGAAAAACTGTTTTTT
>NA|TRBD1|TRBV6-2/TRBV6-3|TRBJ2-7
CASSRTGTYEQYF
TGTGCCAGCAGTCGGACAGGGACCTACGAGCAGTACTTC
>once|NA|TRBV29-1|TRBJ2-1
CSERDSYNEQFF
TGCAGCGAACGGGACTCTTACAATGAGCAGTTCTTC
>NA|TRBD1|TRBV5-1|TRBJ1-4
CASSTGQGSEKLFF
TGCGCCAGCAGCACCGGACAGGGGAGTGAAAAACTGTTTTTT
>few|TRBD1|TRBV6-2/TRBV6-3|TRBJ1-2
CASSYLDRVLTTDGYTF
TGTGCCAGCAGTTACCTGGACAGGGTTCTAACTACGGATGGCTACACCTTC
>NA|NA|TRBV30|TRBJ1-5
CAWSVQQGNQPQHF
TGTGCCTGGAGCGTGCAACAGGGCAATCAGCCCCAGCATTTT
>NA|NA|TRBV6-5|TRBJ1-5
CASSLDLVQPQHF
TGTGCCAGCAGTTTGGACTTAGTTCAGCCCCAGCATTTT
>NA|TRBD1|TRBV11-2|TRBJ2-2
CASSFLTGGRTGELFF
TGTGCCAGCAGCTTCCTAACAGGGGGACGAACCGGGGAGCTGTTTTTT
>NA|TRBD1|TRBV19|TRBJ2-7
CASSIGGTVREQYF
TGTGCCAGTAGTATAGGTGGGACAGTGAGGGAGCAGTACTTC
>NA|NA|TRBV7-2|TRBJ1-3
CASSLKPGIGNTIYF
TGTGCCAGCAGCTTAAAACCAGGGATTGGAAACACCATATATTTT
>once|NA|TRBV5-1|TRBJ2-2
CASSLGTAGTGELFF
TGCGCCAGCAGCCTTGGGACTGCCGGCACCGGGGAGCTGTTTTTT
>NA|NA|TRBV24-1|TRBJ2-2
CATSDFLRGTLSTGELFF
TGTGCCACCAGTGATTTCTTACGGGGAACGCTGTCTACCGGGGAGCTGTTTTTT
>NA|TRBD2|TRBV11-2|TRBJ2-7
CASSPQAGEVYEQYF
TGTGCCAGCAGCCCCCAAGCGGGAGAAGTCTACGAGCAGTACTTC
>NA|NA|TRBV7-6|TRBJ2-1
CASSSLSRVNEQFF
TGTGCCAGCAGCTCACTTAGCAGGGTGAATGAGCAGTTCTTC
>NA|TRBD1|TRBV7-9|TRBJ1-1
CASSYRDSEAFF
TGTGCCAGCAGTTACCGGGACAGTGAAGCTTTCTTT
>NA|NA|TRBV18|TRBJ1-4
CASSPWSDEKLFF
TGTGCCAGCTCACCGTGGAGCGATGAAAAACTGTTTTTT
>NA|TRBD1|TRBV28|TRBJ1-4
CASSPGGTGGRIEKLFF
TGTGCCAGCTCTCCAGGGGGGACAGGGGGCAGGATTGAAAAACTGTTTTTT